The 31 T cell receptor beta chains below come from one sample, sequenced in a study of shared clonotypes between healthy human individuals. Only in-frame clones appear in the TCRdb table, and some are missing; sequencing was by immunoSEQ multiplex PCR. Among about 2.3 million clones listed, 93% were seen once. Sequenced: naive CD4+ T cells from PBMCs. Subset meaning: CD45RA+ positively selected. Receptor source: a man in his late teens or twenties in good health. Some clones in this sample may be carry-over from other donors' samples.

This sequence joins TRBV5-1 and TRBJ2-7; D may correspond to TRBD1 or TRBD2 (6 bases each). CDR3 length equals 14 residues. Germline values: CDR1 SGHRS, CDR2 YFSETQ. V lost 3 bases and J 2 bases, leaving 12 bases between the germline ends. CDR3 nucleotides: TGCGCCAGCAGCTGGGGGGCGCGCCCCTACGAGCAGTACTTC. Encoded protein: CASSWGARPYEQYF.

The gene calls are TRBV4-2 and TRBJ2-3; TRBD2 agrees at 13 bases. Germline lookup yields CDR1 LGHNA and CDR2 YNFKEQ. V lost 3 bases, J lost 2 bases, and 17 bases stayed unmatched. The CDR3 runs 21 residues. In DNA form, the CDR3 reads TGTGCCAGCAGCCACCCCCGTAACACTAGCGGGAGGGCCTATACCACAGATACGCAGTATTTT. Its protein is CASSHPRNTSGRAYTTDTQYF.

This CDR3 is CASSQNTYEQYF. The CDR3 DNA sequence: TGTGCCAGCAGCCAAAACACCTACGAGCAGTACTTC. This rearrangement joins TRBV7-2 to TRBJ2-7; no reliable D call. The CDR3 is 12 amino acids. The germline CDR1 and CDR2 sequences are SGHTA and FQGNSA. The V end lost 5 bases, the J end lost 2 bases, and 7 bases lay between the germline ends.

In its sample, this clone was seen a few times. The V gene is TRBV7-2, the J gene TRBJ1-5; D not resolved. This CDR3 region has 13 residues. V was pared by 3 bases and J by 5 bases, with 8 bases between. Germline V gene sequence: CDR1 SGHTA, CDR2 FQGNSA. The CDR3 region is CASSLKGDQPQHF. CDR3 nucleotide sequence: TGTGCCAGCAGCTTGAAGGGCGATCAGCCCCAGCATTTT.

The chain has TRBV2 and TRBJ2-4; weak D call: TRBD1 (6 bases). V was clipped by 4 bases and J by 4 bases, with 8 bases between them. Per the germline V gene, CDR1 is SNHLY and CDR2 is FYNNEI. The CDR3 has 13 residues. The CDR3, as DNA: TGTGCCAGCAGTGGGGGGCAGAAAAACATTCAGTACTTC. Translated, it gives CASSGGQKNIQYF. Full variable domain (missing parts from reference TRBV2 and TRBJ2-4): EPEVTQTPSHQVTQMGQEVILRCVPISNHLYFYWYRQILGQKVEFLVSFYNNEISEKSEIFDDQFSVERPDGSNFTLKIRSTKLEDSAMYFCASSGGQKNIQYFGAGTRLSVL.

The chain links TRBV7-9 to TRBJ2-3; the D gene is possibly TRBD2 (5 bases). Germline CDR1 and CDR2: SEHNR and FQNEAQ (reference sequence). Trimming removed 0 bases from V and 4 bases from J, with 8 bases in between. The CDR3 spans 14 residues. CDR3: CASSLAGASDTQYF. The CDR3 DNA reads TGTGCCAGCAGCTTAGCGGGAGCCTCAGATACGCAGTATTTT.

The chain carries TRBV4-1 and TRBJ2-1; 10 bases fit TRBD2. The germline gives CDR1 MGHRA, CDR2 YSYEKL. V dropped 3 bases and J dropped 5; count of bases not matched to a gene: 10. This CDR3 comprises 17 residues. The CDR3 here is CASSQGPSGSVNNEQFF. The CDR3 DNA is TGCGCCAGCAGCCAGGGCCCTAGCGGGAGCGTTAACAATGAGCAGTTCTTC.

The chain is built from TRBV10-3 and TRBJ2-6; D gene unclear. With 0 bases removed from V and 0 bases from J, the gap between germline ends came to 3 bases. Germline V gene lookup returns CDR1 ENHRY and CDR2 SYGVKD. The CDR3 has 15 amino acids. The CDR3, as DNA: TGTGCCATCAGTGAGTCCGGCTCTGGGGCCAACGTCCTGACTTTC. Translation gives CAISESGSGANVLTF.

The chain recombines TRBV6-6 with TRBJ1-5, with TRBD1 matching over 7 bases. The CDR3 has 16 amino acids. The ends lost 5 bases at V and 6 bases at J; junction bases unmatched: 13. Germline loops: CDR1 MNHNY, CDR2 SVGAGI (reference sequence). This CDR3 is CASSPTGSPGSQPQHF. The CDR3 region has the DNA TGTGCCAGCAGTCCGACAGGGAGCCCGGGTTCTCAGCCCCAGCATTTT.

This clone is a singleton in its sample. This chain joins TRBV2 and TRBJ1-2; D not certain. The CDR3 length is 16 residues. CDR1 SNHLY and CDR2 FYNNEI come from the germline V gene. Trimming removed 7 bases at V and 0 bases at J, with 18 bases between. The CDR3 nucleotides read TGTGCCAGCACCCAAGGCCCCCCAGTCGCTAACTATGGCTACACCTTC. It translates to CASTQGPPVANYGYTF.

CDR3 protein: CASSHDSSGNTIYF. DNA of the CDR3: TGCGCCAGCAGCCACGACAGCTCTGGAAACACCATATATTTT. J is TRBJ1-3 and V is TRBV5-1; tentatively, D is TRBD1 (5 bases). V gave up 4 bases and J gave up 0 bases, with 8 bases separating them. Germline CDR1 is SGHRS and CDR2 is YFSETQ. The CDR3 consists of 14 residues.

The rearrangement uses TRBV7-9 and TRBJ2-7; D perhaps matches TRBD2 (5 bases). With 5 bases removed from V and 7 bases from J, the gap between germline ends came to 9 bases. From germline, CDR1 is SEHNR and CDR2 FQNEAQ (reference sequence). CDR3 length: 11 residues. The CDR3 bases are TGTGCCAGCAGCGCGGGCAGGGAGCAGTACTTC. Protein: CASSAGREQYF.

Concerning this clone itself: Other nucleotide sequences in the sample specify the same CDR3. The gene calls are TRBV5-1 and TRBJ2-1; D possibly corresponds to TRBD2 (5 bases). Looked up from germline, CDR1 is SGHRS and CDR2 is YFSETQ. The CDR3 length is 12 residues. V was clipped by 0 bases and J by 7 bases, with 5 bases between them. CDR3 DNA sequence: TGCGCCAGCAGCTTGGGAGGGAATGAGCAGTTCTTC. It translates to CASSLGGNEQFF. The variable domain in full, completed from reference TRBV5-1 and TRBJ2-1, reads KAGVTQTPRYLIKTRGQQVTLSCSPISGHRSVSWYQQTPGQGLQFLFEYFSETQRNKGNFPGRFSGRQFSNSRSEMNVSTLELGDSALYLCASSLGGNEQFFGPGTRLTVL.

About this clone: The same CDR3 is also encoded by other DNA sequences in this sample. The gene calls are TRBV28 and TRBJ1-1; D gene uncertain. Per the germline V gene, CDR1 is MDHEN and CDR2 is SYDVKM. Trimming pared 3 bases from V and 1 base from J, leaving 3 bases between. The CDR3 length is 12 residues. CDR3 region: CASSLSNTEAFF. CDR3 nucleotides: TGTGCCAGCAGTTTGTCGAACACTGAAGCTTTCTTT.

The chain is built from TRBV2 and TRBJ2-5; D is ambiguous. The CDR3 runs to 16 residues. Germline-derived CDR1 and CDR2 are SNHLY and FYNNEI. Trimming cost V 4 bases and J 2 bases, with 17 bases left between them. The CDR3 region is CASSGLAGHPQETQYF. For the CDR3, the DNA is TGTGCCAGCAGTGGTTTGGCAGGCCACCCTCAAGAGACCCAGTACTTC.

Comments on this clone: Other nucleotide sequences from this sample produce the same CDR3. The CDR3 sequence is CSASKGTEAFF. The CDR3 bases are TGCAGTGCTAGTAAGGGAACTGAAGCTTTCTTT. The chain couples TRBV20-1 to TRBJ1-1; the D is unclear. The V end lost 3 bases, the J end lost 5 bases, and 7 bases lay between the germline ends. Germline assignment: CDR1 DFQATT and CDR2 SNEGSKA (reference sequence). The CDR3 consists of 11 residues.

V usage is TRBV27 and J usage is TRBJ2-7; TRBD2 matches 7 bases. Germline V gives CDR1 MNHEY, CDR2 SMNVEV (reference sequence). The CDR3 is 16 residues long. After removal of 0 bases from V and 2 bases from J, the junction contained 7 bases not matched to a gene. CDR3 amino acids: CASSLSAGRKTYEQYF. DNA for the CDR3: TGTGCCAGCAGTTTATCAGCCGGGAGGAAAACCTACGAGCAGTACTTC.

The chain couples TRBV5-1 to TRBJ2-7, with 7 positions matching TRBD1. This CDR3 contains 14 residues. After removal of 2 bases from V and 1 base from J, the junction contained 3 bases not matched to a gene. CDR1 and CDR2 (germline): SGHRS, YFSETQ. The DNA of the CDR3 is TGCGCCAGCAGCTTAAAACAGGGGTCCTACGAGCAGTACTTC. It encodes CASSLKQGSYEQYF.

Written as DNA, the CDR3 is TGTGCCAGCAGCCCCGAAGGGGGGAGGGCCGCCTGGGAGACCCAGTACTTC. This sequence encodes CASSPEGGRAAWETQYF. V and J are TRBV7-9 and TRBJ2-5, with a tentative D call TRBD2 (7 bases). Germline-derived CDR1 and CDR2 are SEHNR and FQNEAQ (reference sequence). The CDR3 contains 17 residues. Trimming took 5 bases from V and 5 from J, leaving 24 bases between them.

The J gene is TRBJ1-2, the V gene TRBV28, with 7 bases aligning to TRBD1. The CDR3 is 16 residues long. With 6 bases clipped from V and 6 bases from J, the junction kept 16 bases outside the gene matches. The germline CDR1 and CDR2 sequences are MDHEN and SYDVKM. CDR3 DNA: TGTGCCAGCAGCGCCCTAATACCAGGGGGGGTTGATGGCTACACCTTC. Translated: CASSALIPGGVDGYTF.

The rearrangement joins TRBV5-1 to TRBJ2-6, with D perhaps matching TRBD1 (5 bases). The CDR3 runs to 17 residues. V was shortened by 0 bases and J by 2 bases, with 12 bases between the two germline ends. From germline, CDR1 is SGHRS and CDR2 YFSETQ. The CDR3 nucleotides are TGCGCCAGCAGCTTGGAAGGGGCTCGGGCTGGGGCCAACGTCCTGACTTTC. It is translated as CASSLEGARAGANVLTF.

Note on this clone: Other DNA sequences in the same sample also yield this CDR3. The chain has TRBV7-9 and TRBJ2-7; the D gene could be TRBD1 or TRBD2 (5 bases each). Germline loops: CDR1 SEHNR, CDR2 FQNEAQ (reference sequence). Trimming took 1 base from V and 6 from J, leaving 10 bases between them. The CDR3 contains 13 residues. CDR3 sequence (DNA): TGTGCCAGCAGCTTAGACGGGGCCGCCGAGCAGTACTTC. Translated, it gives CASSLDGAAEQYF.

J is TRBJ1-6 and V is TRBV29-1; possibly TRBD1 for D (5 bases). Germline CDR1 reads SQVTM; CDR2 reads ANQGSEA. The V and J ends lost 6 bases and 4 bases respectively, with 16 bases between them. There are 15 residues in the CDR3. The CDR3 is CSVCNRTTYNSPLHF. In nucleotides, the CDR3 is TGCAGCGTATGTAACCGGACAACTTATAATTCACCCCTCCACTTT.

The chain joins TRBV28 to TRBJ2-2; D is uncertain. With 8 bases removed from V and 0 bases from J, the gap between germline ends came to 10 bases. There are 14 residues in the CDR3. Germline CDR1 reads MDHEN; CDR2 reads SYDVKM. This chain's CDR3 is CASLGSPNTGELFF. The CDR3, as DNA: TGTGCCAGCCTGGGCAGCCCGAACACCGGGGAGCTGTTTTTT.

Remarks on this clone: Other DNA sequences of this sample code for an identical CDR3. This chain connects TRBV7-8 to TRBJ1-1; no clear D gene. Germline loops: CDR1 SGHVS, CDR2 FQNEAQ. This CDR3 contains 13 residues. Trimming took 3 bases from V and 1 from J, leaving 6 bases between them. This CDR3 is CASSFRENTEAFF. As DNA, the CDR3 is TGTGCCAGCAGCTTCCGGGAGAACACTGAAGCTTTCTTT.

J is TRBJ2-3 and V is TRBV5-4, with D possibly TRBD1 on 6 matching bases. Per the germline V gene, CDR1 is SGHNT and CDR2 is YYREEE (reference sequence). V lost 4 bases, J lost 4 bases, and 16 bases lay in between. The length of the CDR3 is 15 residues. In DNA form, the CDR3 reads TGTGCCAGCAGCGGACCGGACAGTACTCCAGATACGCAGTATTTT. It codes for CASSGPDSTPDTQYF.

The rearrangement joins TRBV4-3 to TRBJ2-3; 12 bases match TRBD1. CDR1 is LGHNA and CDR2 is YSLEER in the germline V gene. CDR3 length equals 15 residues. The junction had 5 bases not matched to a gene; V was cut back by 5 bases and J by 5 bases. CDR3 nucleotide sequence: TGCGCCAGCAGCGGGACAGGGGGCATCGGAGATACGCAGTATTTT. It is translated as CASSGTGGIGDTQYF.

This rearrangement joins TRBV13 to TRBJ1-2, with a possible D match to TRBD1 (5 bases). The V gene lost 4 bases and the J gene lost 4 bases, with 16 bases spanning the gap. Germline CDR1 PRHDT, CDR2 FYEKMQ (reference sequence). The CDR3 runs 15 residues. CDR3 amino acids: CASSSPSGGGYGYTF. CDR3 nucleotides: TGTGCCAGCAGCTCGCCCTCGGGGGGGGGCTATGGCTACACCTTC.

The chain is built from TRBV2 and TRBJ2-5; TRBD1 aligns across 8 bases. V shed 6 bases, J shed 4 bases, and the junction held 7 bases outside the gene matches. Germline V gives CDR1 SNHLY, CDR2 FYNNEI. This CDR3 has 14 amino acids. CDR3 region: CASSLQGDLETQYF. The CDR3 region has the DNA TGTGCCAGCAGCCTACAGGGGGACCTAGAGACCCAGTACTTC.

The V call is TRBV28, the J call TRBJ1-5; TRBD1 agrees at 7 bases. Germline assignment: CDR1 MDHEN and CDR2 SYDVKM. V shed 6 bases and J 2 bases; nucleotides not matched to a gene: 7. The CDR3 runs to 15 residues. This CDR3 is CASSAGTVGNQPQHF. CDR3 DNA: TGTGCCAGCAGCGCAGGGACAGTAGGCAATCAGCCCCAGCATTTT.

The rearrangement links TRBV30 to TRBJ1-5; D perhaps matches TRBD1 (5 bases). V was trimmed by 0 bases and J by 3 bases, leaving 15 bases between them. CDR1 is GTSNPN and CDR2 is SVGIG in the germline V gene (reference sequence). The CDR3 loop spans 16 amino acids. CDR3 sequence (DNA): TGTGCCTGGAGTGTGGGAGGGGCATTAAACAATCAGCCCCAGCATTTT. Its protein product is CAWSVGGALNNQPQHF.